By frequency in the sample, the clone carrying this T cell receptor (beta chain) is medium-sized. No antigen is known for it. This sample was included in a study of vaccination and CD4 T cells after COVID-19. Looking at the study overall: Participants received two doses of either BNT162b2 or mRNA-1273 vaccine.

The Oncomine TCR Beta short-read assay was applied to DNA of cultured CD4+ T cells. TCRdb independently ran MiXCR on the PCR reads; one entry per CDR3 protein. The table shows around 9,000 distinct CDR3 sequences, with around 55% occurring only once. Treatment defined: roughly 11-day PBMC culture with coronavirus spike peptide pools or control peptides (ViraFEST assay). The germline V gene has CDR1 LNHDA and CDR2 SQIVND (reference sequence). V was cut by 4 bases and J by 4 bases, with 16 bases left in between. The CDR3 spans 15 residues. The chain couples TRBV19 to TRBJ1-2; tentatively, D is TRBD1 (6 bases). The sequencing sample was made of CD4+ T cells from blood, cultured in vitro. The origin of this receptor is a human donor who had recovered from COVID-19. CDR3: CASSTGRQVAYGYTF. The DNA of the CDR3 is TGTGCCAGTAGTACAGGGAGACAGGTAGCCTATGGCTACACCTTC.